Each of the 31 T cell receptor beta chains below was sequenced from the same sample in a study of CD8 T cells in Susac syndrome. An amount of RNA that ranged from about 0.45 to 1 ug was reverse transcribed with random hexamers. TCRdb called the immunoSEQ multiplex PCR reads again in MiXCR, with one record for every CDR3 protein. The sample lists 170,000 or so distinct CDR3 sequences, roughly 95% occurring once. What was sequenced was CD4+ T cells from PBMCs. Receptors originate from a human donor with Susac syndrome.

V and J are TRBV20-1 and TRBJ2-3; the D is unclear. V was clipped by 7 bases and J by 2 bases, with 13 bases between them. The CDR3 is made up of 13 amino acids. From germline, CDR1 is DFQATT and CDR2 SNEGSKA (reference sequence). For the CDR3, the DNA is TGCAGTGTCCCTGGCGAGGTCACAGATACGCAGTATTTT. This translates into CSVPGEVTDTQYF.

This chain uses TRBV29-1 with TRBJ1-2, with 7 bases aligning to TRBD1. The germline gives CDR1 SQVTM, CDR2 ANQGSEA. The CDR3 sequence is 12 residues long. V lost 6 bases, J lost 7 bases, and 8 bases stayed unmatched. The CDR3 DNA reads TGCAGCGTGGCCACAGGGGAAGGTGGCTACACCTTC. Translated: CSVATGEGGYTF.

In its sample, this clonotype was seen once. This sequence joins TRBV20-1 and TRBJ2-7; 8 bases fit TRBD2. Looked up from germline, CDR1 is DFQATT and CDR2 is SNEGSKA (reference sequence). The ends lost 3 bases at V and 6 bases at J; junction bases unmatched: 7. This CDR3 is built from 13 residues. CDR3 amino acids: CSARVQRESEQYF. In DNA form, the CDR3 reads TGCAGTGCTAGGGTCCAGCGGGAGTCCGAGCAGTACTTC.

The gene calls are TRBV3-1 and TRBJ2-2, with 8 bases identical to TRBD1. V gave up 3 bases and J gave up 0 bases; unmatched junction bases: 3. Per the germline V gene, CDR1 is LGHDT and CDR2 is YNNKEL (reference sequence). The CDR3 sequence is 16 residues long. The CDR3 is CASSQTGQANTGELFF. CDR3 coding DNA: TGTGCCAGCAGCCAGACGGGACAGGCGAACACCGGGGAGCTGTTTTTT.

V usage is TRBV2 and J usage is TRBJ2-5; TRBD1 aligns across 9 bases. The CDR3 runs to 12 residues. V was pared by 6 bases and J by 5 bases, with 1 base of the junction left unmatched. Germline assignment: CDR1 SNHLY and CDR2 FYNNEI. This CDR3 is CASRDRGETQYF. The CDR3 DNA sequence: TGTGCCAGCAGAGACAGGGGGGAGACCCAGTACTTC.

This chain links TRBV20-1 with TRBJ2-6; no firm D call. The CDR3 is 14 residues long. Germline lookup yields CDR1 DFQATT and CDR2 SNEGSKA (reference sequence). CDR3: CSSARSSGANVLTF. CDR3 DNA: TGCAGCTCAGCGCGAAGCTCTGGGGCCAACGTCCTGACTTTC.

This chain uses TRBV18 with TRBJ1-2; 12 bases match TRBD1. The germline V gene encodes CDR1 KGHSH and CDR2 LQKENI. J was trimmed by 12 bases and V by 3 bases; bases with no gene match: 8. The CDR3 contains 14 residues. The CDR3 spells CASSPREGQGANTF. For the CDR3, the DNA is TGTGCCAGCTCACCCCGCGAGGGACAGGGGGCCAACACCTTC.

The chain recombines TRBV9 with TRBJ1-1, with D perhaps matching TRBD1 (5 bases). Trimming left V 3 bases short and J 3 bases short, with 12 bases between. This CDR3 spans 14 amino acids. The germline CDR1 and CDR2 sequences are SGDLS and YYNGEE. CDR3: CASSEPSGDTEAFF. CDR3 bases: TGTGCCAGCAGCGAGCCCTCGGGGGACACTGAAGCTTTCTTT. Full variable domain (remainder filled in from reference TRBV9 and TRBJ1-1): DSGVTQTPKHLITATGQRVTLRCSPRSGDLSVYWYQQSLDQGLQFLIQYYNGEERAKGNILERFSAQQFPDLHSELNLSSLELGDSALYFCASSEPSGDTEAFFGQGTRLTVV.

V usage is TRBV2 and J usage is TRBJ2-6; D is ambiguous. CDR1 is SNHLY, CDR2 FYNNEI, per germline. The CDR3 runs to 17 residues. Trimming pared 8 bases from V and 0 bases from J, leaving 17 bases between. CDR3 bases: TGTGCCAGCGCCCCGTTGGCTCCCCACTCTGGGGCCAACGTCCTGACTTTC. Translation gives CASAPLAPHSGANVLTF.

This clonotype came up once. The chain uses TRBV6-2 or TRBV6-3 and TRBJ2-5; D is unclear. CDR1 and CDR2 (germline): MNHEY, SVGEGT. This CDR3 is built from 12 residues. V dropped 4 bases and J dropped 4 bases, with 7 bases sitting between them. The CDR3 DNA reads as TGTGCCAGCAGTTTCGGGTCAGAGACCCAGTACTTC. This gives the protein CASSFGSETQYF.

The rearrangement uses TRBV19 and TRBJ2-1; D ambiguous. The germline V and J ends were trimmed by 7 bases and 4 bases, with 17 bases remaining between them. This CDR3 is built from 15 residues. Germline lookup yields CDR1 LNHDA and CDR2 SQIVND (reference sequence). As DNA, the CDR3 is TGTGCCAGTAAGATAAGCGAGACTCTGTACAATGAGCAGTTCTTC. Encoded protein: CASKISETLYNEQFF.

The chain uses TRBV7-2 and TRBJ1-6; no clear D. Germline V gene sequence: CDR1 SGHTA, CDR2 FQGNSA. Trimming took 1 base from V and 7 from J, leaving 11 bases between them. CDR3 length: 15 residues. The CDR3 here is CASSLVGVMNSPLHF. Written as DNA, the CDR3 is TGTGCCAGCAGCTTAGTCGGGGTGATGAATTCACCCCTCCACTTT.

The chain carries TRBV18 and TRBJ2-1; 11 nucleotides line up with TRBD2. Germline-derived CDR1 and CDR2 are KGHSH and LQKENI. The CDR3 has 13 residues. V dropped 3 bases and J dropped 9; count of bases not matched to a gene: 1. CDR3 in amino acids: CASSPTSGVEQFF. CDR3 nucleotides: TGTGCCAGCTCACCGACTAGCGGGGTTGAGCAGTTCTTC.

The chain joins TRBV6-5 to TRBJ2-7, with 8 bases identical to TRBD1. CDR3 length: 17 residues. Germline CDR1 MNHEY, CDR2 SVGAGI. The V segment lost 4 bases and the J segment 3 bases; nucleotides outside the gene matches: 14. The CDR3 protein is CASSSRSGGVPNYEQYF. CDR3 sequence (DNA): TGTGCCAGCAGTTCCAGATCAGGGGGCGTTCCGAACTACGAGCAGTACTTC.

The chain's CDR3 is CASSNARGGYTF. CDR3 bases: TGTGCCAGCAGTAACGCCAGGGGTGGCTACACCTTC. The rearrangement uses TRBV6-5 and TRBJ1-2; a weak D match, TRBD1 (6 bases). V dropped 5 bases and J dropped 7 bases, with 11 bases sitting between them. CDR1 is MNHEY, CDR2 SVGAGI, per germline. This CDR3 spans 12 amino acids.

This sequence joins TRBV15 and TRBJ2-3; D unresolved. Germline V gene lookup returns CDR1 LNHNV and CDR2 YYDKDF (reference sequence). The V end was cut by 3 bases, the J end by 6 bases, with 13 bases between. CDR3 length: 14 amino acids. CDR3 amino acids: CATSRDDGGDTQYF. The CDR3 nucleotides are TGTGCCACCAGCAGGGACGACGGTGGGGATACGCAGTATTTT.

The V gene is TRBV20-1, the J gene TRBJ2-5; D perhaps matches TRBD2 (5 bases). The CDR3 has 12 residues. V lost 6 bases and J 1 base, leaving 9 bases between the germline ends. CDR1 DFQATT and CDR2 SNEGSKA come from the germline V gene (reference sequence). The CDR3 DNA follows: TGCAGTGCCGAGGGCAGCCAAGAGACCCAGTACTTC. Amino acid sequence: CSAEGSQETQYF.

The chain employs TRBV18 and TRBJ2-7; D might be TRBD1 (7 bases). The V gene's germline CDR1 is KGHSH and CDR2 LQKENI. Trimming shortened V by 6 bases and J by 5 bases, and 17 bases separated the two germline ends. This CDR3 region has 14 residues. DNA of the CDR3: TGTGCCAGCTCCCTCAACCAGGGGGGCCACGAGCAGTACGTC. Translation gives CASSLNQGGHEQYV.

The chain combines TRBV19 with TRBJ2-4, with a tentative D call TRBD1 (6 bases). Germline CDR1 LNHDA, CDR2 SQIVND (reference sequence). CDR3 length equals 15 residues. The V end was cut by 5 bases, the J end by 0 bases, with 11 bases between. The CDR3 bases are TGTGCCAGTAGTCTTCAGGGGCAAGCCAAAAACATTCAGTACTTC. This sequence encodes CASSLQGQAKNIQYF. The full variable domain, with the rest looked up from reference TRBV19 and TRBJ2-4, is DGGITQSPKYLFRKEGQNVTLSCEQNLNHDAMYWYRQDPGQGLRLIYYSQIVNDFQKGDIAEGYSVSREKKESFPLTVTSAQKNPTAFYLCASSLQGQAKNIQYFGAGTRLSVL.

The chain employs TRBV20-1 and TRBJ1-2; D perhaps matches TRBD1 (6 bases). The ends were cut back, 1 base at V and 0 bases at J, with 15 bases in the middle. The CDR3 contains 16 residues. Germline loops: CDR1 DFQATT, CDR2 SNEGSKA (reference sequence). The CDR3 loop is CSARGPNRASNYGYTF. The CDR3, as DNA: TGCAGTGCTAGAGGCCCTAACAGGGCCTCTAACTATGGCTACACCTTC.

The chain combines TRBV7-2 with TRBJ2-7; the D is unclear. The CDR3 length is 15 residues. Trimming removed 1 base from V and 0 bases from J, with 10 bases in between. Germline V gives CDR1 SGHTA, CDR2 FQGNSA. As DNA, the CDR3 is TGTGCCAGCAGCTTAGGGCAGCCACCCTCCTACGAGCAGTACTTC. Its protein is CASSLGQPPSYEQYF.

This chain uses TRBV4-3 with TRBJ2-3, with D unclear. The germline gives CDR1 LGHNA, CDR2 YSLEER. This CDR3 is built from 15 residues. V lost 3 bases and J 0 bases, leaving 10 bases between the germline ends. The CDR3 coding sequence is TGCGCCAGCAGCCAGTCCCCTCTTAGCACAGATACGCAGTATTTT. This translates into CASSQSPLSTDTQYF.

V gene TRBV6-6 combines with J gene TRBJ2-3; a possible D gene is TRBD2 (5 bases). Germline assignment: CDR1 MNHNY and CDR2 SVGAGI (reference sequence). CDR3 length equals 14 residues. Trimming removed 6 bases at V and 0 bases at J, with 10 bases between. CDR3 nucleotide sequence: TGTGCCAGCAGGCTAGCTTCTAGCACAGATACGCAGTATTTT. As protein: CASRLASSTDTQYF.

This chain joins TRBV29-1 and TRBJ2-5; TRBD1 is a possible D gene (5 bases). This CDR3 has 12 residues. V was shortened by 3 bases and J by 3 bases, with 8 bases between the two germline ends. Looked up from germline, CDR1 is SQVTM and CDR2 is ANQGSEA. CDR3 sequence reads: CSVDLREETQYF. The CDR3 DNA reads as TGCAGCGTTGATCTCAGGGAAGAGACCCAGTACTTC. The full variable domain, completed using reference TRBV29-1 and TRBJ2-5, is SAVISQKPSRDICQRGTSLTIQCQVDSQVTMMFWYRQQPGQSLTLIATANQGSEATYESGFVIDKFPISRPNLTFSTLTVSNMSPEDSSIYLCSVDLREETQYFGPGTRLLVL.

The chain carries TRBV14 and TRBJ1-1, with D unresolved. CDR1 SGHDN and CDR2 FVKESK come from the germline V gene. The CDR3 is 13 residues long. The V gene lost 3 bases and the J gene lost 1 base, with 6 bases spanning the gap. CDR3 residues: CASSHGTNTEAFF. In nucleotides, the CDR3 is TGTGCCAGCAGCCACGGTACGAACACTGAAGCTTTCTTT.

This clonotype was seen a single time. The chain carries TRBV28 and TRBJ2-7; 10 bases are a match to TRBD1. The CDR3 sequence is 15 residues long. From germline, CDR1 is MDHEN and CDR2 SYDVKM. The trim removed 4 bases at V and 2 bases at J, leaving 5 bases unmatched. The CDR3 DNA sequence: TGTGCCAGCAGTTCCTACGGGACAGGGGCCTACGAGCAGTACTTC. Translated, it gives CASSSYGTGAYEQYF.

This clonotype was observed once. V usage is TRBV3-1 and J usage is TRBJ2-7, with a possible D match to TRBD2 (5 bases). Trimming stripped 5 bases from V and 3 bases from J, with 8 bases between. The germline gives CDR1 LGHDT, CDR2 YNNKEL (reference sequence). The CDR3 is 12 amino acids. CDR3 sequence: CASSGRDYEQYF. The CDR3 region has the DNA TGTGCCAGCAGCGGACGGGACTACGAGCAGTACTTC.

The CDR3 protein is CASSDRDEQYV. CDR3 bases: TGTGCCAGCAGCGACAGGGACGAGCAGTACGTC. The chain joins TRBV7-9 to TRBJ2-7, with 7 bases that match TRBD1. This CDR3 region has 11 residues. Per germline, CDR1 SEHNR and CDR2 FQNEAQ (reference sequence). The V gene end was trimmed by 5 bases and the J gene end by 5 bases; junction bases not matched to a gene: 0.

This clonotype has a single count. The gene calls are TRBV7-2 and TRBJ1-5; D gene ambiguous. V was cut by 1 base and J by 5 bases, with 6 bases left in between. Per germline, CDR1 SGHTA and CDR2 FQGNSA. This CDR3 has 13 residues. Here the CDR3 reads CASSLGGYQPQHF. DNA for the CDR3: TGTGCCAGCAGCTTAGGAGGGTATCAGCCCCAGCATTTT.

This chain uses TRBV14 with TRBJ1-2; 7 bases align to TRBD1. Germline CDR1 SGHDN, CDR2 FVKESK. The CDR3 is 15 amino acids. Germline trimming cut 2 bases from V and 4 bases from J; bases unmatched to any gene: 7. DNA for the CDR3: TGTGCCAGCAGCCAAAACAGGGGAGTTGGCTATGGCTACACCTTC. This sequence encodes CASSQNRGVGYGYTF. Full variable domain (missing parts from reference TRBV14 and TRBJ1-2): EAGVTQFPSHSVIEKGQTVTLRCDPISGHDNLYWYRRVMGKEIKFLLHFVKESKQDESGMPNNRFLAERTGGTYSTLKVQPAELEDSGVYFCASSQNRGVGYGYTFGSGTRLTVV.

V usage is TRBV29-1 and J usage is TRBJ2-5; a possible D gene is TRBD1 (5 bases). CDR1 and CDR2 from the germline V gene are SQVTM and ANQGSEA. Trimming stripped 5 bases from V and 5 bases from J, with 18 bases between. The CDR3 has 14 amino acids. CDR3 protein: CSVSGQAGQETQYF. The CDR3 nucleotides are TGCAGCGTTAGTGGACAAGCTGGGCAGGAGACCCAGTACTTC.